Listed below are T cell receptor beta chains from one sample, sequenced in a study of blood T cell repertoires in COVID-19. The protocol was immunoSEQ multiplex PCR, while the TCRdb copy is restricted to in-frame clones and leaves out a portion. Among about 260,000 clones, about nine tenths were seen once, and the ten largest hold around 10%. The specimen was peripheral blood. Every receptor here comes from a man in his forties or fifties who had recovered from COVID-19. Each CDR3 is given with its conserved first and last residue. The D gene is left open where the match is weak. The listing skips clone size in some rows; elsewhere it reads once, few, many or a size class.

>TRBJ2-7|TRBV5-4|11|.|.
TGTGCCAGCAGCTGGGCTGACGAGCAGTACTTC
CASSWADEQYF
>TRBJ2-5|TRBV5-1|14|.|.
TGCGCCAGCAGCTTGGACAGCACAGAAGAGACCCAGTACTTC
CASSLDSTEETQYF
>TRBJ1-2|TRBV19|13|TRBD1|.
TGTGCTTCGAAAGACAGGGGGCACTATGGCTACACCTTC
CASKDRGHYGYTF
>TRBJ2-3|TRBV9|18|.|.
TGTGCCAGCAGCGCCGGTGGTGGTAGCATCAGAAGTACAGATACGCAGTATTTT
CASSAGGGSIRSTDTQYF
>TRBJ1-5|TRBV7-7|13|.|few
TGTGCCAGCAGCCCAGGGGTTGGTCAGCCCCAGCATTTT
CASSPGVGQPQHF
>TRBJ1-6|TRBV7-2|16|.|.
TGTGCCAGCAGCCCAAAACAGGGCGCCTATAATTCACCCCTCCACTTT
CASSPKQGAYNSPLHF
>TRBJ1-1|TRBV27|16|TRBD1|.
TGTGCCAGCAGTTTATATGGGACAGGGGGCCGGGGTGAAGCTTTCTTT
CASSLYGTGGRGEAFF
>TRBJ1-4|TRBV6-5|15|TRBD1|once
TGTGCCAGCAGTCCGGACAGGGGTAGAAATGAAAAACTGTTTTTT
CASSPDRGRNEKLFF
>TRBJ2-2|TRBV7-7|14|.|once
TGTGCCAGCAGCCTACTGGTGAACACCGGGGAGCTGTTTTTT
CASSLLVNTGELFF
>TRBJ1-6|TRBV27|14|.|.
TGTGCCAGCAGTTTCCCAGGGGATAATTCACCCCTCCACTTT
CASSFPGDNSPLHF
>TRBJ2-3|TRBV6-5|15|.|.
TGTGCCAGCAGTTATAAGGCTAGCGGCACAGATACGCAGTATTTT
CASSYKASGTDTQYF
>TRBJ2-7|TRBV6-6|14|TRBD1|.
TGTGCCAGTATAAAGGGGACAGGGCTCTACGAGCAGTACTTC
CASIKGTGLYEQYF
>TRBJ2-3|TRBV5-6|15|.|.
TGTGCCAGCAGCCCGATGGTACTTTTCGCAGATACGCAGTATTTT
CASSPMVLFADTQYF
>TRBJ2-2|TRBV3-1/TRBV3-2|12|.|.
TGTGCCAGCAGCCATCATACCGGGGAGCTGTTTTTT
CASSHHTGELFF
>TRBJ1-2|TRBV9|14|TRBD1|few
TGTGCCAGCAGCGTAGCGGGACAGGTTTATGGCTACACCTTC
CASSVAGQVYGYTF
>TRBJ2-3|TRBV24-1|16|TRBD2|once
TGTGCCACCAGTGAGGGGACTACGCAATCACAGGCTACGCAGTATTTT
CATSEGTTQSQATQYF
>TRBJ1-4|TRBV2|15|TRBD1|few
TGTGCCAGCCGCAGACAGGGTGCAACTAATGAAAAACTGTTTTTT
CASRRQGATNEKLFF
>TRBJ2-2|TRBV9|15|TRBD2|.
TGTGCCAGCAGCGTTGGGCTAGCGGCCACCGGGGAGCTGTTTTTT
CASSVGLAATGELFF
>TRBJ1-2|TRBV7-6|16|TRBD1|.
TGTGCCAGCAGCTTGGGCAACAGGGGCTCTACCTATGGCTACACCTTC
CASSLGNRGSTYGYTF
>TRBJ1-1|TRBV29-1|13|.|.
TGCAGCGCCCAGACGACGGGTCTCACTGAAGCTTTCTTT
CSAQTTGLTEAFF
>TRBJ2-5|TRBV19|13|TRBD1|.
TGTGCCAGTAGTGCGACAGGGCGGGAGACCCAGTACTTC
CASSATGRETQYF
>TRBJ2-1|TRBV5-4|13|.|.
TGTGCCAGCAGCCCGTCTGCCCGGAATGAGCAGTTCTTC
CASSPSARNEQFF
>TRBJ2-7|TRBV2|16|TRBD2|.
TGTGCCAGCAGTGAAGGTCAGACTAGCGGATTTTACGAGCAGTACTTC
CASSEGQTSGFYEQYF
>TRBJ2-1|TRBV7-8|15|TRBD2|.
TGTGCCAGCAGCTTTCTTATAGCGGGGAACAATGAGCAGTTCTTC
CASSFLIAGNNEQFF
>TRBJ2-1|TRBV7-2|17|.|once
TGTGCCAGCAGCCATAAACTAACAGGGAGGGGGAGGAATGAGCAGTTCTTC
CASSHKLTGRGRNEQFF
>TRBJ2-2|TRBV7-7|13|.|few
TGTGCCAGCAGCCGAGCAGGCTCCGGGGAGCTGTTTTTT
CASSRAGSGELFF
>TRBJ1-5|TRBV27|14|TRBD1|.
TGTGCCAGCACGACAGGGGGTCCCAATCAGCCCCAGCATTTT
CASTTGGPNQPQHF
>TRBJ1-5|TRBV4-3|15|TRBD1|.
TGCGCCAGCAGCCAAGATCGGGACAGAAATCAGCCCCAGCATTTT
CASSQDRDRNQPQHF
>TRBJ2-2|TRBV19|18|TRBD1|.
TGTGCCAGTAGTATTTTTGGGATCGGGACAGGGGACACCGGGGAGCTGTTTTTT
CASSIFGIGTGDTGELFF
>TRBJ2-7|TRBV11-2|18|.|.
TGTGCCAGCAGCTCCCGCTCGGGCGGGACCTCGTCCCGTATCGAGCAGTACTTC
CASSSRSGGTSSRIEQYF
>TRBJ1-1|TRBV5-5|14|.|few
TGTGCCAGCAGCGTCCTGACAGAGAACACTGAAGCTTTCTTT
CASSVLTENTEAFF
>TRBJ2-7|TRBV11-2|17|TRBD2|.
TGTGCCAGCAGCTTAGACTCCGGACTAGTTCGTACTTACGAGCAGTACTTC
CASSLDSGLVRTYEQYF
>TRBJ2-5|TRBV2|13|TRBD2|.
TGTGCCAGCAGGCGGGAGATAGTGGAGACCCAGTACTTC
CASRREIVETQYF
>TRBJ2-7|TRBV3-1/TRBV3-2|16|.|.
TGTGCCAAGGCGAAGCGCCGGGACAAGAGCTCCTACGAGCAGTACTTC
CAKAKRRDKSSYEQYF